This TCR beta chain stems from a study of shared T cell receptors in the human thymus. V lost 2 bases, J lost 4 bases, and 17 bases stayed unmatched. The length of the CDR3 is 18 residues. Germline V gene lookup returns CDR1 MGHRA and CDR2 YSYEKL. TCRdb's table, derived via immunoSEQ multiplex PCR, lists solely in-frame clones and lacks some. The table lists hundreds of thousands of clones, roughly 90% of them singletons, with 0.0095% to 0.013% in the top ten. The same data also contributed to another study, on human thymus T cells. That report adds: Healthy Finnish infants undergoing corrective surgery for congenital heart defects were used as donors. Resections were taken during corrective heart surgery, and the thymus tissue came from these. Gene usage for V and J segments appeared biased in thymic and blood repertoires. Unrelated individuals reportedly shared highly overlapping thymic TCR repertoires.

The rearrangement links TRBV4-1 to TRBJ2-7; 7 nucleotides agree with TRBD2. The sequence came from a boy less than two years old with a congenital heart defect. The specimen was thymocytes. CDR3 sequence: CASSQSGAGTAPLYEQYF. The CDR3, as DNA: TGCGCCAGCAGCCAAAGCGGGGCGGGAACAGCCCCATTGTACGAGCAGTACTTC.